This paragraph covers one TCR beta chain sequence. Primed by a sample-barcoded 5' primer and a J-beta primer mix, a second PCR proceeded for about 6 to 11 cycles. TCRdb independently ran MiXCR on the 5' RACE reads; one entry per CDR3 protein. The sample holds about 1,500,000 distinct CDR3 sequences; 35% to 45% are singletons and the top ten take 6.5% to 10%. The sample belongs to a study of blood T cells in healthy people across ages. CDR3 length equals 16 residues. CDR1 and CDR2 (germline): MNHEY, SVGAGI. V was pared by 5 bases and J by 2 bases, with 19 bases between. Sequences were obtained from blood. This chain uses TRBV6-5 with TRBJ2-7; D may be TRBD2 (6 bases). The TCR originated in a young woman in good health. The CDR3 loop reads CASSPLSSGLPYEQYF. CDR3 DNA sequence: TGTGCCAGCAGTCCCCTGAGCAGCGGGCTACCCTACGAGCAGTACTTC.